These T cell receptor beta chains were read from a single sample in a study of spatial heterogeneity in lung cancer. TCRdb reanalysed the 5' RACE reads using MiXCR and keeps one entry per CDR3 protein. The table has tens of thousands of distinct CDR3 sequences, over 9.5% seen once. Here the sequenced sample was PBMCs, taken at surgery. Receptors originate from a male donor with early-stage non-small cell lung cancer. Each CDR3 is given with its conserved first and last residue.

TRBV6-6	CASSGGVTPYEQYF
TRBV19	CASSTRPSDVYGYTF
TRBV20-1	CSARDESDNEQFF
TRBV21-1	CASSNFGGGSGTEAFF
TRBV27	CASSTSSGESTDTQYF
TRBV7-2	CASETASGGPQETQYF
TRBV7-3	CASSSERGGEQYF
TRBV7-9	CASSRLSWASGRGNEQFF
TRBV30	CAWSVLDRGYTF
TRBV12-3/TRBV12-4	CASSPGLGGETQYF
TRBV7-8	CASISKKPSGSSYNEQFF
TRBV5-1	CASTNPSGETQYF
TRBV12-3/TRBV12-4	CASSWTIPDTQYF
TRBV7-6	CASSLEPVQETQYF
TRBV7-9	CASTPAASTEAFF
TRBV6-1	CASRKGTGSSYEQYF
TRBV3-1	CASSQVGTTEAFF
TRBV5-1	CASSSTGGFYEQYF
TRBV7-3	CASSLGPVGEKLFF
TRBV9	CASSPAGTSYDEQFF
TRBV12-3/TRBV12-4	CASSLTNMYEQYF
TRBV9	CASSGVGSGEKLFF
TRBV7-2	CASHTSGAAFF
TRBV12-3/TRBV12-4	CASSSNPGTGGIRTGELFF
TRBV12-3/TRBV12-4	CASSRDRRTSGGSYEQYF
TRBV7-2	CASSPALVNTEAFF
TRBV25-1	CASRRGETQYF
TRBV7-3	CASSYNVGDTEAFF
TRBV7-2	CASSLGPGDSYNEQFF
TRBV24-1	CATSDFRETQYF
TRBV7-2	CASSLQAGGGNEQFF
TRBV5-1	CASSPYSDSGDEQYF
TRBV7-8	CASRYRLAGNTGELFF
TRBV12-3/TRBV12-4	CASTQREGIEKTQYF
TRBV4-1	CASSRGQGPNTEAFF
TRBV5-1	CASSFTSAETQYF
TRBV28	CASSLPGGYHEQYF
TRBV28	CASSWTENTGELFF
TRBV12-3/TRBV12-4	CASRRTGGVQETQYF
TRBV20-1	CSARPTAGGTEAFF
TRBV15	CATSRDYSRAGIQYF
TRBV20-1	CSARDVESNYGYTF
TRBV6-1	CASTEVADTQYF
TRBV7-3	CASSLGWGTDTQYF
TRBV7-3	CASSSGGAGEQYF
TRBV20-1	CSARETGGFQPQHF
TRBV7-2	CASSSGASGRALEQFF
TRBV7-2	CASSSDYYEQYF
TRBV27	CASTSTGATEAFF
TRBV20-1	CSVRAQAGNTIYF
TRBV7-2	CASSLVVGPSTDTQYF
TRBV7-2	CASSFARSMETQYF
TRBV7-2	CASSFSGTSAHNEQFF